This record looks at one T cell receptor (beta chain) sequence and its context. The antigen is undetermined. Trimming at V came to 0 bases and at J to 2 bases, leaving 8 bases not matched to a gene. The CDR3 runs 17 residues. CDR1 KGHSH and CDR2 LQKENI come from the germline V gene. Assay used: immunoSEQ multiplex PCR; TCRdb lists only in-frame clones, some missing. This sample has about 150,000 clones, with about 88% found just once. This sample is drawn from a study of radiation and T cells in renal cell carcinoma. General study findings and limits: Baseline intratumoral clonotype presence is unknown without pretreatment biopsies. From baseline, blood top tumor clonotypes peaked at 2 weeks post-radiation.

Time point: baseline pretreatment blood. Treatment of the sample: 15 Gy SBRT to primary tumor, nephrectomy 4 weeks later. The tumor was a clear cell renal cell carcinoma. Specimen: blood, collected from a patient whose treatment included radiotherapy and nephrectomy. This clonotype originated in an older woman with renal cell carcinoma. The chain has TRBV18 and TRBJ2-3; 7 bases line up with TRBD1. The CDR3 region has the DNA TGTGCCAGCTCACCACCGTTCCGGGACAGCTTCACAGATACGCAGTATTTT. This encodes CASSPPFRDSFTDTQYF.